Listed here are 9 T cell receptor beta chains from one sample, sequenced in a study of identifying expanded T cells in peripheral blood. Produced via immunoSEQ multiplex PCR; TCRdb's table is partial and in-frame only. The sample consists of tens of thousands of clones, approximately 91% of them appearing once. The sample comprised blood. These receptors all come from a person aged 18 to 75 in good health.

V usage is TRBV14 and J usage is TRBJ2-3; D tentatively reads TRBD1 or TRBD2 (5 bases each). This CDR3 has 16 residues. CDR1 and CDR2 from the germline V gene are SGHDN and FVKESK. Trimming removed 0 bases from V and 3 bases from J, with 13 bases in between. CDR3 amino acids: CASSQDLRGPTDTQYF. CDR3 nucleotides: TGTGCCAGCAGCCAAGATCTACGGGGACCGACAGATACGCAGTATTTT. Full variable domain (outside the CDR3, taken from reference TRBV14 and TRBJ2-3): EAGVTQFPSHSVIEKGQTVTLRCDPISGHDNLYWYRRVMGKEIKFLLHFVKESKQDESGMPNNRFLAERTGGTYSTLKVQPAELEDSGVYFCASSQDLRGPTDTQYFGPGTRLTVL.

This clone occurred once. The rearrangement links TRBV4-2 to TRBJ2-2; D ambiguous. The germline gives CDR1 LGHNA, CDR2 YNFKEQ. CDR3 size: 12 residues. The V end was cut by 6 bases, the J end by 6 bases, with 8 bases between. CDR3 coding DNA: TGTGCCAGCAGTCGCGACTCCGGGGAGCTGTTTTTT. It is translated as CASSRDSGELFF.

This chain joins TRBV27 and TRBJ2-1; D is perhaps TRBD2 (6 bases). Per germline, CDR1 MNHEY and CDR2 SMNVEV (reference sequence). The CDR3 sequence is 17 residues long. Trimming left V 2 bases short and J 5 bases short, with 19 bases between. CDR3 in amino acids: CASSLLPGLQTNNEQFF. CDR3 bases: TGTGCCAGCAGTTTACTCCCTGGACTACAAACTAACAATGAGCAGTTCTTC.

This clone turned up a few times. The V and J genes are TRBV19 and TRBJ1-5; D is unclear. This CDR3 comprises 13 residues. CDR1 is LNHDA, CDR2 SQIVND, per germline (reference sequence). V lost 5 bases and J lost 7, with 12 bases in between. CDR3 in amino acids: CASSRAARQPQHF. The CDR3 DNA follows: TGTGCCAGTAGTCGGGCAGCCCGCCAGCCCCAGCATTTT.

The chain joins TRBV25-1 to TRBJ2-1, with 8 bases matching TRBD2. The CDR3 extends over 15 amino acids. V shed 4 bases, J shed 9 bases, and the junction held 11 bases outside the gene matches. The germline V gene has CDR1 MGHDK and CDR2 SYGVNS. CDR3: CASSVGSGVPTEQFF. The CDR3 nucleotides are TGTGCCAGCAGTGTCGGTAGCGGGGTACCAACTGAGCAGTTCTTC.

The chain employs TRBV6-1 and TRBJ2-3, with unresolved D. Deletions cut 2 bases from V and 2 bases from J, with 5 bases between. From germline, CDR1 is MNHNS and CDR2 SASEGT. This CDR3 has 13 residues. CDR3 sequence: CASSERNTDTQYF. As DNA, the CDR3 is TGTGCCAGCAGTGAACGTAACACAGATACGCAGTATTTT.

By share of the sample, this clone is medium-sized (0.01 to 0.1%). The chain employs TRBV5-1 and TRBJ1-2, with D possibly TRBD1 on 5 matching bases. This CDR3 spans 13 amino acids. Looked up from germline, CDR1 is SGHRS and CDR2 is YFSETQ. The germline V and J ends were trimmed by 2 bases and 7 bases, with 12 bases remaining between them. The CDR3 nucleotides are TGCGCCAGCAGCTTAACGGGGGATCGTGGCTACACCTTC. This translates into CASSLTGDRGYTF. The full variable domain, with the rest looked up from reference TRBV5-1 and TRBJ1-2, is KAGVTQTPRYLIKTRGQQVTLSCSPISGHRSVSWYQQTPGQGLQFLFEYFSETQRNKGNFPGRFSGRQFSNSRSEMNVSTLELGDSALYLCASSLTGDRGYTFGSGTRLTVV.

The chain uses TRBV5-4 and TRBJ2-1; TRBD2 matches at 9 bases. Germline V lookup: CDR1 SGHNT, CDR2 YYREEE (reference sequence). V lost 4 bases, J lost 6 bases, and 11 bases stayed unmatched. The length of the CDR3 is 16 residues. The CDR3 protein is CASSPGVRGGANEQFF. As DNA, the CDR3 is TGTGCCAGCAGCCCTGGCGTTCGCGGGGGGGCCAATGAGCAGTTCTTC.

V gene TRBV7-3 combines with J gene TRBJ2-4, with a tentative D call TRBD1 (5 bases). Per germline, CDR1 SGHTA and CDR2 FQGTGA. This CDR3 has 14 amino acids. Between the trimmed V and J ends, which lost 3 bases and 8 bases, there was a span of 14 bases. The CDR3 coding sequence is TGTGCCAGCAGCTTCGGCAGGGCTTCGGACATTCAGTACTTC. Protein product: CASSFGRASDIQYF.